Shown below are 2 T cell receptor beta chains from a single sample sequenced in a study of post-analysis software for immune sequencing data (dated by TCRdb to the mid-2010s). On the study overall, not on this receptor specifically: Patients showed significantly higher frequencies than controls for several TRBV segments, among them TRBV5-6, TRBV5-1 and TRBV20-1.

No antigens are known for them. The receptor library was made with PCR. For sequencing, an Illumina HiSeq 2500 was employed. To reduce PCR and sequencing biases, unique molecular identifiers were incorporated into the TCR beta cDNA libraries. TCRdb cleaned the public reads at Q25 with fastp, built clones with MiXCR and kept in-frame beta chains. Rows with a matching CDR3 protein are joined into one entry that keeps the most common DNA and genes. Counted in this sample were hundreds of thousands of distinct CDR3 sequences; about 32% of them appeared once. The ten biggest clones cover roughly 0.53% of the sample. The sequencing sample was made of blood. These receptors came from a girl under 18 with multiple sclerosis.

The V gene is TRBV5-5, the J gene TRBJ2-7; possibly TRBD1 for D (5 bases). The CDR3 is made up of 13 amino acids. Per the germline V gene, CDR1 is SGHKS and CDR2 is YYEKEE (reference sequence). The V end lost 4 bases, the J end lost 0 bases, and 8 bases lay between the germline ends. The CDR3 nucleotides read TGTGCCAGCAGCCCAGGGAACTCCTACGAGCAGTACTTC. Its translation is CASSPGNSYEQYF.

The chain links TRBV12-3 or TRBV12-4 to TRBJ2-3; no clear D gene. Between the trimmed V and J ends, which lost 6 bases and 6 bases, there was a span of 7 bases. This CDR3 comprises 11 residues. The CDR3 DNA sequence: TGTGCCAGCAGCGAAGTTGATACGCAGTATTTT. This encodes CASSEVDTQYF.